This TCR beta chain was identified in a study of CD8+CD57+ T cells in acquired aplastic anemia. General study findings and limits: In CD8+ cells, Simpson's diversity showed no significant difference between patients and controls.

Of note for this clonotype: The antigen remains unidentified. The CDR3 end shows no conserved phenylalanine or tryptophan, and so a read error is likely. Because the CDR3's place on the DNA is in doubt, the DNA is left out and the CDR3 is given as listed by TCRdb.

Germline loops: CDR1 SGHRS, CDR2 YFSETQ. The CDR3 region is 9 residues in length, termini included. Template material for TCR beta VDJ and CDR3 profiling consisted of genomic DNA. MiXCR was run by TCRdb on the reads, yielding one entry per CDR3 protein. The sample yields 150,000 to 200,000 distinct CDR3 sequences, under 70% seen once. The sample comprised sorted CD4+, CD8+, or CD8+CD57+ T cells (not recorded which) from PBMCs. This chain uses TRBV5-1 with TRBJ1-4; TRBD1 is the table's D call, not checked against the DNA. This TCR came from a human donor with severe aplastic anemia or a healthy control (not recorded which). CDR3: CASSFFGTG.